Sequencing of this TCR beta chain was carried out in a study of blood T cell repertoires in COVID-19 (TCRdb year 2020). About the study as a whole: Samples covering the acute and convalescent phases of COVID-19 were provided by collaborators in the United States, Italy and Spain. Where HLA class I and class II types were available, the types were taken from metadata supplied by the sample provider, not from assay-based typing. A freely available public database, intended as a resource for researchers studying the immune response to SARS-CoV-2, is where the repertoires were released. The material from the prospective study consisted of cDNA or gDNA derived from T cells, B-cell-depleted T cells, or PBMCs. A de-identified subject ID, COVID-19 status, age in years and sex were almost always included in the sample metadata. Subjects who had been exposed to COVID-19, were actively infected with it, or had recovered from it provided the deeply sampled blood TCRbeta repertoires that made up the dataset. The samples were drawn from the first 160 participants of the ongoing ImmuneRACE study and from more than 1,000 subjects provided by 6 global collaborators. Paper-wide results and their limitations: The amount of clinical and demographic metadata varied by source and participant and was provided uncurated.

Trimming accounts for 6 bases at V and 4 bases at J, while the number of junction bases matched to no gene is 7. Taken from cysteine to phenylalanine, the CDR3 has 14 residues. Only the CDR3 DNA stays, 42 bases, in frame from base 1. Taken from the germline V gene (reference sequence), the CDR1 and CDR2 loops are SEHNR and FQNEAQ. This clone appeared a few times. Its antigen is unknown. There are no base qualities to consult, and no much larger clone falls within one base. Whole blood was collected in K2EDTA tubes by collaborating institutions according to the institutions' own protocols. For TCRbeta analysis, collaborator samples were shipped as frozen whole blood, as isolated PBMCs, or as DNA extracted from either sample type. TCRbeta CDR3 regions were amplified from genomic DNA by means of the immunoSEQ Assay, a bias-controlled multiplex PCR. Processing in the source paper ran as follows. Nucleated cell counts per sample were estimated from amplification of reference gene primers within the assay. To quantify the absolute abundance of each unique TCRbeta CDR3 rearrangement, sequence reads were collapsed and filtered. For each sample, productive Simpson clonality was calculated as the square root of Simpson's diversity index over productive rearrangements. TCRdb re-hosts the immuneACCESS table, in-frame sequences only. Its copies lack some clones; in the studies checked, an unresolved V gene accounts for under half of them, and the cause for the rest is not known. The V and J calls and clone size are taken from that table; D and trimming were inferred from the DNA. The sample table lists roughly 280,000 clones, approximately 81% of them with a count of one. Of the sample, 4.2% is held by the ten largest clones.

The specimen sequenced was peripheral blood. The sequence is built from TRBV7-9 and TRBJ1-1; TRBD1 aligns with 8 central bases. The clonotype was recovered from a man aged 55 to 70 with acute or convalescent COVID-19. The sequenced DNA is TGTGCCAGCAGTTCTCCCGGACAGGGCACTGAAGCTTTCTTT. Its translation reads: CASSSPGQGTEAFF.